Listed here is a single T cell receptor beta chain. Patients in Seattle were enrolled during active infection, then followed longitudinally. Original data processing: Cell counts per sample came from amplifying reference gene primers. Method: immunoSEQ multiplex PCR; TCRdb's copy keeps in-frame clones and lacks some. V and J calls and clone size are as listed in that table; D and trimming were resolved from the DNA. The data show 150,000 to 200,000 clones, 84% seen once. With V trimmed by 5 bases and J by 7 bases, 5 bases remained unmatched. Germline loops: CDR1 SGHVS, CDR2 FQNEAQ. The CDR3 totals 13 residues. This sample is drawn from a study of blood T cell repertoires in COVID-19. Background on the study: Spain, Italy and the United States supplied samples that represented acute and convalescent COVID-19.

V and J are TRBV7-8 and TRBJ1-1; 9 bases are a match to TRBD1. The sample taken for sequencing was peripheral blood. The clonotype comes from a woman in her 70s with COVID-19, enrolled during active disease. The CDR3 region is CASSTQGQGEAFF. CDR3 in DNA: TGTGCCAGCAGCACCCAGGGACAGGGTGAAGCTTTCTTT.